The T cell receptor (beta chain) under discussion was sequenced for a study of blood T cell repertoires in COVID-19. The J segment lost 7 bases and the V segment lost 6 bases, leaving 9 bases of the junction unmatched. This CDR3 has 14 amino acids. The V gene's germline CDR1 is KGHSH and CDR2 LQKENI. The method was immunoSEQ multiplex PCR; TCRdb's version includes in-frame clones alone and lacks a portion of them. Among under 150,000 clones listed, 88% were seen once. Sample: peripheral blood. The V call is TRBV18, the J call TRBJ2-1, with 7 bases matching TRBD2. The receptor's source is a human donor in a cohort sampled during active COVID-19. CDR3 nucleotides: TGTGCCAGCTCCCTCAGGGAGGGTAGGAATGAGCAGTTCTTC. This gives the protein CASSLREGRNEQFF.